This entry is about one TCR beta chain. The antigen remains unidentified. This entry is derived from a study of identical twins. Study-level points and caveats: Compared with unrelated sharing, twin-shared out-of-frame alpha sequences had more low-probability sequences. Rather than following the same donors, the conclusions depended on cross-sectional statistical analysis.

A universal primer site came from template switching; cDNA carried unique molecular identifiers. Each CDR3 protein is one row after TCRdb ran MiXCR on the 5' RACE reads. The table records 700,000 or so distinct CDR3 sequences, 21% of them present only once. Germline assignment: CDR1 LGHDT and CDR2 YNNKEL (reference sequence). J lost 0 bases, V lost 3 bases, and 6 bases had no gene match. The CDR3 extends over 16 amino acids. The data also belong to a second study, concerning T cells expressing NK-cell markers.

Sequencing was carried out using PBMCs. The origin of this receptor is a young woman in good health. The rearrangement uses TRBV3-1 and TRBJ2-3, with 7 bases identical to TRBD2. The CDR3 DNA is TGTGCCAGCAGCCATCCCGGGACTACTAGCACAGATACGCAGTATTTT. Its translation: CASSHPGTTSTDTQYF.